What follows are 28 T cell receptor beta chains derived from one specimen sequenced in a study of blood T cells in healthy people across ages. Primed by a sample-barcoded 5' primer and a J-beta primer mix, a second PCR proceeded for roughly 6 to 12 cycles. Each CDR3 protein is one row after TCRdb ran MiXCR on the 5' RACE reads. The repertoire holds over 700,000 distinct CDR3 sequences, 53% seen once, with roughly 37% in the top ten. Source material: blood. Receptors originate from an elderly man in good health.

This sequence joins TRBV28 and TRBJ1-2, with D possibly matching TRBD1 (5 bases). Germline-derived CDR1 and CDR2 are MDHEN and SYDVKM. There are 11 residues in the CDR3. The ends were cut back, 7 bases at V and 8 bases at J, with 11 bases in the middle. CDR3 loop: CASTTGDGYTF. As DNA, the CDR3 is TGTGCCAGCACCACGGGGGACGGCTACACCTTC.

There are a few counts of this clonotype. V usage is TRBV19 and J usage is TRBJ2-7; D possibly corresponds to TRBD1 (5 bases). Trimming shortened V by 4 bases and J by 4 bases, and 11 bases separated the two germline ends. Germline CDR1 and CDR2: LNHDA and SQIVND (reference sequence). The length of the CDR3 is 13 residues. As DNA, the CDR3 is TGTGCCAGTAGTAAGACAGTCCTTTACGAGCAGTACTTC. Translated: CASSKTVLYEQYF.

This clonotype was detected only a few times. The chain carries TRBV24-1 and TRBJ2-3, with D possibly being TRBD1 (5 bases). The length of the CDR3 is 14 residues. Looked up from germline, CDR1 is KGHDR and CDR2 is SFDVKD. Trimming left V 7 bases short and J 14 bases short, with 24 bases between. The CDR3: CATRREVPGRYAYF. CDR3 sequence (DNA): TGTGCCACCAGGAGAGAAGTCCCAGGGCGATACGCGTATTTT.

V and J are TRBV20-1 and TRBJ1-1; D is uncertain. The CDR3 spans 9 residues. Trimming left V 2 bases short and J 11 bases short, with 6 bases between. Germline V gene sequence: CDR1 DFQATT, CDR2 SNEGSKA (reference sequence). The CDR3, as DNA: TGCAGTGCTAGATGGGTGGCTTTCTTT. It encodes CSARWVAFF.

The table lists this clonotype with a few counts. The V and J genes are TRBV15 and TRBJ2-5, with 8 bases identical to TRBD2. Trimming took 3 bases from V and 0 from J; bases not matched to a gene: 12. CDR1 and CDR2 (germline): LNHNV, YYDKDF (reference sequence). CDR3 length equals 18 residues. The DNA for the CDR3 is TGTGCCACCAGCAGTTCCGGGAGGGCGGCAAGGTACCAAGAGACCCAGTACTTC. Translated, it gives CATSSSGRAARYQETQYF.

The CDR3 sequence: CSAPSDRGGTDTQYF. The CDR3 nucleotides read TGCAGTGCCCCATCCGACAGGGGAGGCACAGATACGCAGTATTTT. The chain is built from TRBV20-1 and TRBJ2-3, with 8 bases that match TRBD1. The CDR3 spans 15 residues. J gave up 1 base and V 6 bases, and 9 bases lay outside the gene matches. The germline CDR1 and CDR2 sequences are DFQATT and SNEGSKA (reference sequence).

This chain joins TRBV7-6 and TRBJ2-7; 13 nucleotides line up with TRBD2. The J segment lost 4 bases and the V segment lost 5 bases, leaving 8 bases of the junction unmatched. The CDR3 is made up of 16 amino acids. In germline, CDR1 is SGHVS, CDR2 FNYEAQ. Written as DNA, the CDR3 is TGTGCCAGCAGCCCCCGGACTAGCGGGAGCAGATACGAGCAGTACTTC. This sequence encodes CASSPRTSGSRYEQYF.

DNA of the CDR3: TGTGCCAGCTCACCACGGCTGGGCGACAATGAGCAGTTCTTC. It yields the protein CASSPRLGDNEQFF. This sequence joins TRBV18 and TRBJ2-1; D remains ambiguous. This CDR3 contains 14 residues. Germline CDR1 KGHSH, CDR2 LQKENI. The V gene lost 1 base and the J gene lost 5 bases, with 9 bases spanning the gap.

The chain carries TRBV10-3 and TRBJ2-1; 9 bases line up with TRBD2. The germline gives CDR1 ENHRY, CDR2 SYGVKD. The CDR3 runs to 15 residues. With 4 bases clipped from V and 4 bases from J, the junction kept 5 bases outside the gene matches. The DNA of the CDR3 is TGTGCCATCAGTGGGAAGACTAGCGGATACAATGAGCAGTTCTTC. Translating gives CAISGKTSGYNEQFF.

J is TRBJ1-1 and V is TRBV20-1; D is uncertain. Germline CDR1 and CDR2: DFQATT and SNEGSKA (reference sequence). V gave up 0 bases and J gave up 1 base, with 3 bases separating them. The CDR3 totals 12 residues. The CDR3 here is CSAREGNTEAFF. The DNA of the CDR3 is TGCAGTGCTAGAGAAGGGAACACTGAAGCTTTCTTT.

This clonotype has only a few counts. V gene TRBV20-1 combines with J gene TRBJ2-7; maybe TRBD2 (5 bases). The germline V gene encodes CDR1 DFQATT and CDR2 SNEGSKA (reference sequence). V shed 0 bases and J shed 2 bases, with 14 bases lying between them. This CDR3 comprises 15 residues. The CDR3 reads CSARDDGMTTYEQYF. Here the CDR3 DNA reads TGCAGTGCTAGAGATGACGGGATGACAACCTACGAGCAGTACTTC.

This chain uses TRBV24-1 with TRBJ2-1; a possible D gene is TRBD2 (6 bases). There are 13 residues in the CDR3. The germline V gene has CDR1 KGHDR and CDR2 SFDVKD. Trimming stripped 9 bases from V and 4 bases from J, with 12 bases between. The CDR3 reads CATQGLKYNEQFF. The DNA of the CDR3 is TGTGCCACCCAGGGACTGAAGTACAATGAGCAGTTCTTC.

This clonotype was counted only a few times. The CDR3 region has the DNA TGCAGTGCTACGCTCCTAGCGGAGCCCTACGAGCAGTACTTC. Translating it yields CSATLLAEPYEQYF. The genes are TRBV20-1 and TRBJ2-7; 7 nucleotides agree with TRBD2. This CDR3 spans 14 amino acids. Germline CDR1 DFQATT, CDR2 SNEGSKA (reference sequence). Unmatched junction bases numbered 8, after V lost 4 bases and J lost 2 bases.

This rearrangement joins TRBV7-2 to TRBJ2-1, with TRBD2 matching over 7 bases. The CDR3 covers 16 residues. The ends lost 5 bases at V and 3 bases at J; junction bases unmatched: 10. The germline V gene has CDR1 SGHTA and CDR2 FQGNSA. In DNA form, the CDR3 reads TGTGCCAGCAGCCGTGATCTGGGAGGGTTCTACAATGAGCAGTTCTTC. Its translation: CASSRDLGGFYNEQFF.

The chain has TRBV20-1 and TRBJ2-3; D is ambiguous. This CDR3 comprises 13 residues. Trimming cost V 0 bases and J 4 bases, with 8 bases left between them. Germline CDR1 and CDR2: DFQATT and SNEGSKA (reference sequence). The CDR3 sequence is CSAREVAADTQYF. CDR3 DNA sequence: TGCAGTGCTAGAGAGGTAGCTGCAGATACGCAGTATTTT.

CDR3 bases: TGTGCCACCAGCAGAACCCAATTGGGGGGTCCTAATTCACCCCTCCACTTT. Protein sequence: CATSRTQLGGPNSPLHF. This chain connects TRBV15 to TRBJ1-6, with a possible D match to TRBD1 (5 bases). Trimming took 2 bases from V and 6 from J, leaving 17 bases between them. The CDR3 covers 17 residues. The germline gives CDR1 LNHNV, CDR2 YYDKDF (reference sequence).

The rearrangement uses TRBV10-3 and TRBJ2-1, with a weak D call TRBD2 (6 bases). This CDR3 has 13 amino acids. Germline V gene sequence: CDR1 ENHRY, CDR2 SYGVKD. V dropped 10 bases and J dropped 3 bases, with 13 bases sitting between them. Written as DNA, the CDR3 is TGTGCCACAACCGGGACTTTCTACAATGAGCAGTTCTTC. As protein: CATTGTFYNEQFF.

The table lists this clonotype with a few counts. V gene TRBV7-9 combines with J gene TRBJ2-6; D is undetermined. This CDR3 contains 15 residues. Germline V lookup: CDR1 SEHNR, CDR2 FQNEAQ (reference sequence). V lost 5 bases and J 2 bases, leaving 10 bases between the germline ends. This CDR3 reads CASSHPAAGANVLTF. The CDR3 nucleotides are TGTGCCAGCAGCCACCCGGCAGCTGGGGCCAACGTCCTGACTTTC.

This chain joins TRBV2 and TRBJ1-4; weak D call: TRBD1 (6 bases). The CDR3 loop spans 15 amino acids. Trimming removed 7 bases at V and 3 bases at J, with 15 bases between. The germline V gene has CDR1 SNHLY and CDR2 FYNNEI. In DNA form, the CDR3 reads TGTGCCAGCACCAAGGGGGGTTCGGCTAATGAAAAACTGTTTTTT. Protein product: CASTKGGSANEKLFF.

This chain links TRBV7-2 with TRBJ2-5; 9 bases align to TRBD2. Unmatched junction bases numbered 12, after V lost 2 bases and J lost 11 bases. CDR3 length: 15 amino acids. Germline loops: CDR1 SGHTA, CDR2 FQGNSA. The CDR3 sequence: CASSLRAGGGTEQYF. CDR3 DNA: TGTGCCAGCAGCTTACGGGCGGGAGGGGGTACTGAGCAGTACTTC. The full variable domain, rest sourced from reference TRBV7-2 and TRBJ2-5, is GAGVSQSPSNKVTEKGKDVELRCDPISGHTALYWYRQSLGQGLEFLIYFQGNSAPDKSGLPSDRFSAERTGGSVSTLTIQRTQQEDSAVYLCASSLRAGGGTEQYFGPGTRLLVL.

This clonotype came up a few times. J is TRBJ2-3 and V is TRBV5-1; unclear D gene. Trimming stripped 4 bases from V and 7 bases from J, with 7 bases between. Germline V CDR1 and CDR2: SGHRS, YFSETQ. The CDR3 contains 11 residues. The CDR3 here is CASSGGHTQYF. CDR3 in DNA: TGCGCCAGCAGCGGTGGTCATACGCAGTATTTT.

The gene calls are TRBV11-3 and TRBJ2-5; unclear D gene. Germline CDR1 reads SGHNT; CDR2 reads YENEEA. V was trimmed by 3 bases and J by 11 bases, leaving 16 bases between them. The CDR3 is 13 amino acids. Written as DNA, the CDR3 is TGTGCCAGCAGCTTGGCTCGAAGCAATGAGCAGTACTTC. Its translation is CASSLARSNEQYF.

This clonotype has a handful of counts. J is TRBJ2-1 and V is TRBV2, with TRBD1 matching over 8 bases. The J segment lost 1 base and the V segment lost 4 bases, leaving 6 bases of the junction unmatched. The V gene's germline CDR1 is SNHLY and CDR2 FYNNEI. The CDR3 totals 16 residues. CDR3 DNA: TGTGCCAGCAGTGTCCCCAGGGGGCTTTCCTACAATGAGCAGTTCTTC. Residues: CASSVPRGLSYNEQFF.

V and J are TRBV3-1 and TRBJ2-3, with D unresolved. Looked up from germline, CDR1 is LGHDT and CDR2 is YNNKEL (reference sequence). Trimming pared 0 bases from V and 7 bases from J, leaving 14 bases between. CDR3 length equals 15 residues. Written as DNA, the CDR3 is TGTGCCAGCAGCCAAGATCACGCAACAGCCCATACGCAGTATTTT. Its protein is CASSQDHATAHTQYF.

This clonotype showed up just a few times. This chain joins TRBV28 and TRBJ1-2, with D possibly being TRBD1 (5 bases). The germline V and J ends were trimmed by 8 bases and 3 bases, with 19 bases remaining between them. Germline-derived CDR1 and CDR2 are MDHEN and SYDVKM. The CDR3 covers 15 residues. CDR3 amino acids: CASGGVAGSYYGYTF. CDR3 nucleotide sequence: TGTGCCAGCGGAGGAGTGGCAGGGTCTTACTATGGCTACACCTTC.

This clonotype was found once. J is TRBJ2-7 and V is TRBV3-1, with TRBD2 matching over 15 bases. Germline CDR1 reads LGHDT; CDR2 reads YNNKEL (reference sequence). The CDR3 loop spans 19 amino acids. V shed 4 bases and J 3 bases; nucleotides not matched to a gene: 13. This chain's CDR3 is CASSPSPWTSGRGGYEQYF. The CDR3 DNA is TGTGCCAGCAGCCCCTCCCCGTGGACTAGCGGGAGGGGTGGCTACGAGCAGTACTTC.

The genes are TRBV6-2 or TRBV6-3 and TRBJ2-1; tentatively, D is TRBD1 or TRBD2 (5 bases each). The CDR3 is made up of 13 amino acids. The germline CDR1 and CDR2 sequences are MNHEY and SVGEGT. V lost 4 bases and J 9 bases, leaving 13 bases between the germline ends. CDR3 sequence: CASSSGAGGEQFF. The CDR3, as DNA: TGTGCCAGCAGTTCCGGGGCTGGGGGTGAGCAGTTCTTC.

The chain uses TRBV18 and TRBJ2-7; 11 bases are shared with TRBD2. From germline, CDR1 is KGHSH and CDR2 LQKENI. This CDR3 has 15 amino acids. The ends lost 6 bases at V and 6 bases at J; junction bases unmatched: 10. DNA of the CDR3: TGTGCCAGCTCGGGGACCGGGACTAGCGGCTTCGAGCAGTACTTC. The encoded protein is CASSGTGTSGFEQYF.